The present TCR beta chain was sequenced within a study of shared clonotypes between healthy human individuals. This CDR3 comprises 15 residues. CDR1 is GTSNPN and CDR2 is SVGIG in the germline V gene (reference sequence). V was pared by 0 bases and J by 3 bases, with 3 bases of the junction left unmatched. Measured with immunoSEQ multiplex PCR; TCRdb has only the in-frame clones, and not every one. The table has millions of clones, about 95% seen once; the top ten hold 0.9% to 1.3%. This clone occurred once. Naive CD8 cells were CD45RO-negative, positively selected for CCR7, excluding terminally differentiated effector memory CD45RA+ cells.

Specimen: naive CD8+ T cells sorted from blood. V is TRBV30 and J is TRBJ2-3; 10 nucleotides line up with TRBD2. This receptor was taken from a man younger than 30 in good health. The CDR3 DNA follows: TGTGCCTGGAGTGTGGGTAGCGGGAGGACAGATACGCAGTATTTT. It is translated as CAWSVGSGRTDTQYF.